These 7 T cell receptor beta chains came from one sample sequenced in a study of PD-L1 blockade in urothelial cancer (dated by TCRdb to the late 2010s). The label giving this sample's time point can be read as: peripheral blood 6 weeks after treatment start. Library preparation was by the immunoSEQ multiplex PCR assay. Imported from immuneACCESS, the table was reduced by TCRdb to in-frame sequences with V and J called. These copies leave out some clones; in studies compared against another copy, an unresolved V gene accounts for under half, and the cause of the remainder is not known. The sample yields about 120,000 clones; more than 75% were counted once. Roughly 2.3% of the sample is in the top ten clones. The material sequenced was PBMCs, taken around atezolizumab (anti-PD-L1) treatment. These receptors all stem from a man aged 50-59 years with urothelial cancer.

This clone was detected a few times. The rearrangement links TRBV7-8 to TRBJ1-6, with 8 bases matching TRBD1. The CDR3 contains 15 residues. The germline V gene has CDR1 SGHVS and CDR2 FQNEAQ. V shed 4 bases, J shed 14 bases, and the junction held 13 bases outside the gene matches. The DNA of the CDR3 is TGTGCCAGCAGCTCGTCGGACAGGGCAAAGAGAACCCTCCACTTT. This codes for CASSSSDRAKRTLHF.

This clone was counted a few times. This chain uses TRBV11-3 with TRBJ2-2, with D tentatively TRBD1 (6 bases). The germline CDR1 and CDR2 sequences are SGHNT and YENEEA. The V and J ends lost 0 bases and 5 bases respectively, with 25 bases between them. The length of the CDR3 is 20 residues. The DNA for the CDR3 is TGTGCCAGCAGCTTAGAACTCTGGGGACAAAATCTAAGTAAAACCGGGGAGCTGTTTTTT. This gives the protein CASSLELWGQNLSKTGELFF. Looking up the rest from reference TRBV11-3 and TRBJ2-2 gives the full variable domain: EAGVVQSPRYKIIEKKQPVAFWCNPISGHNTLYWYLQNLGQGPELLIRYENEEAVDDSQLPKDRFSAERLKGVDSTLKIQPAELGDSAVYLCASSLELWGQNLSKTGELFFGEGSRLTVL.

The chain couples TRBV11-1 to TRBJ1-1; weak D call: TRBD1 (6 bases). V was trimmed by 4 bases and J by 3 bases, leaving 9 bases between them. CDR3 length: 13 residues. Germline lookup yields CDR1 SGHAT and CDR2 FQDESV (reference sequence). The CDR3 DNA follows: TGTGCCAGCAGCTACAGGGATGACACTGAAGCTTTCTTT. It encodes CASSYRDDTEAFF. The whole variable domain, remainder taken from reference TRBV11-1 and TRBJ1-1, is EAEVAQSPRYKITEKSQAVAFWCDPISGHATLYWYRQILGQGPELLVQFQDESVVDDSQLPKDRFSAERLKGVDSTLKIQPAELGDSAMYLCASSYRDDTEAFFGQGTRLTVV.

The chain joins TRBV18 to TRBJ2-5; 12 positions match TRBD2. The CDR3 covers 18 residues. Germline V gene sequence: CDR1 KGHSH, CDR2 LQKENI. V dropped 6 bases and J dropped 5; count of bases not matched to a gene: 16. CDR3 bases: TGTGCCAGCTCGGCGACTAGCGGGAGAAGTAGGGTCCGGGAGACCCAGTACTTC. Its translation: CASSATSGRSRVRETQYF.

The V call is TRBV18, the J call TRBJ2-7; 8 positions agree with TRBD2. The CDR3 runs to 15 residues. Unmatched junction bases numbered 6, after V lost 3 bases and J lost 2 bases. Germline loops: CDR1 KGHSH, CDR2 LQKENI. As DNA, the CDR3 is TGTGCCAGCTCACCTACTAGCGGTGGTCCCTACGAGCAGTACTTC. Amino acids: CASSPTSGGPYEQYF.

This clone was observed a single time. The rearrangement joins TRBV7-2 to TRBJ2-3; D gene unclear. Germline V gives CDR1 SGHTA, CDR2 FQGNSA. Trimming pared 3 bases from V and 2 bases from J, leaving 3 bases between. This CDR3 spans 12 amino acids. CDR3 region: CASSFITDTQYF. CDR3 nucleotides: TGTGCCAGCAGCTTCATCACAGATACGCAGTATTTT.

V and J are TRBV19 and TRBJ2-5; 8 nucleotides align to TRBD2. CDR1 and CDR2 (germline): LNHDA, SQIVND (reference sequence). The CDR3 length is 17 residues. V dropped 4 bases and J dropped 3; count of bases not matched to a gene: 13. CDR3 protein: CASSTPRGNSGKETQYF. The CDR3 bases are TGTGCCAGTAGTACCCCCCGGGGAAATAGCGGGAAAGAGACCCAGTACTTC. The complete variable domain, with remaining parts taken from reference TRBV19 and TRBJ2-5, reads DGGITQSPKYLFRKEGQNVTLSCEQNLNHDAMYWYRQDPGQGLRLIYYSQIVNDFQKGDIAEGYSVSREKKESFPLTVTSAQKNPTAFYLCASSTPRGNSGKETQYFGPGTRLLVL.